The 15 T cell receptor beta chains below come from one sample, sequenced in a study of cytomegalovirus exposure and HLA in healthy donors. Primers for the PCR totalled 60 Vbeta and 13 Jbeta. Sequenced by immunoSEQ multiplex PCR; TCRdb stores in-frame clones only, minus some. The sample shows some 150,000 clones, about 59% of them seen only once. Material: PBMCs. These receptors all come from a middle-aged man in good health and CMV-seronegative.

This chain connects TRBV7-6 to TRBJ1-6, with TRBD1 identical over 8 bases. V was pared by 4 bases and J by 10 bases, with 9 bases of the junction left unmatched. Looked up from germline, CDR1 is SGHVS and CDR2 is FNYEAQ. The CDR3 covers 15 residues. The CDR3 sequence: CASSWTGQGGSPLHF. The CDR3 nucleotides are TGTGCCAGCAGCTGGACTGGACAGGGCGGGTCACCCCTCCACTTT.

The J gene is TRBJ2-3, the V gene TRBV5-1; weak D call: TRBD2 (5 bases). CDR1 and CDR2 (germline): SGHRS, YFSETQ. The V gene lost 2 bases and the J gene lost 2 bases, with 9 bases spanning the gap. There are 14 residues in the CDR3. As DNA, the CDR3 is TGCGCCAGCAGCTTACCGGGGAACACAGATACGCAGTATTTT. Its protein product is CASSLPGNTDTQYF. Using reference TRBV5-1 and TRBJ2-3 for the parts outside the CDR3, the full variable domain is KAGVTQTPRYLIKTRGQQVTLSCSPISGHRSVSWYQQTPGQGLQFLFEYFSETQRNKGNFPGRFSGRQFSNSRSEMNVSTLELGDSALYLCASSLPGNTDTQYFGPGTRLTVL.

This clone has more than one count but fewer than ten. The V call is TRBV5-5, the J call TRBJ1-2; 11 bases are a match to TRBD1. There are 15 residues in the CDR3. The germline V gene encodes CDR1 SGHKS and CDR2 YYEKEE (reference sequence). V lost 5 bases and J lost 4; bases outside the gene matches: 7. CDR3 coding DNA: TGTGCCAGCAGGGGGGAGGACAGGGGGCTCTATGGCTACACCTTC. As protein: CASRGEDRGLYGYTF.

The rearrangement uses TRBV19 and TRBJ2-3; D is possibly TRBD2 (6 bases). CDR3 length: 14 amino acids. From germline, CDR1 is LNHDA and CDR2 SQIVND (reference sequence). V lost 6 bases and J 0 bases, leaving 10 bases between the germline ends. CDR3 loop: CASSPAGSTDTQYF. In DNA form, the CDR3 reads TGTGCCAGTAGCCCCGCGGGGAGCACAGATACGCAGTATTTT.

This clone has just one count. The rearrangement uses TRBV7-3 and TRBJ2-1; 8 bases fit TRBD2. The ends lost 2 bases at V and 8 bases at J; junction bases unmatched: 5. Germline V CDR1 and CDR2: SGHTA, FQGTGA. This CDR3 region has 14 residues. CDR3 amino acids: CASSLLVTSDEQFF. The CDR3 region has the DNA TGTGCCAGCAGCTTATTGGTGACTAGCGATGAGCAGTTCTTC.

Of note for this clone: A read error may produce the germline difference seen at one junction end. V is TRBV5-4 and J is TRBJ2-1, with TRBD1 identical over 8 bases. This CDR3 has 13 amino acids. Per the germline V gene, CDR1 is SGHNT and CDR2 is YYREEE (reference sequence). The DNA of the CDR3 is TGTGCCAGCAGTTTGGACAGGGTTAATGAGCAGTTCTTC. Encoded protein: CASSLDRVNEQFF.

This clone was counted only a few times. The chain has TRBV6-1 and TRBJ1-1; the D is unclear. CDR1 is MNHNS, CDR2 SASEGT, per germline. The CDR3 is 13 amino acids. Deletions cut 3 bases from V and 5 bases from J, with 10 bases between. This chain's CDR3 is CASSEGRWTEAFF. The CDR3 DNA sequence: TGTGCCAGCAGTGAGGGGAGGTGGACTGAAGCTTTCTTT.

The chain is built from TRBV5-1 and TRBJ2-5; TRBD1 aligns across 7 bases. Looked up from germline, CDR1 is SGHRS and CDR2 is YFSETQ. The CDR3 consists of 16 residues. Germline trimming cut 0 bases from V and 5 bases from J; bases unmatched to any gene: 10. As DNA, the CDR3 is TGCGCCAGCAGCTTGGTGGGGACAGATTCTTATGAGACCCAGTACTTC. Translation gives CASSLVGTDSYETQYF.

As for this clone: Other nucleotide sequences in the sample specify the same CDR3. The chain couples TRBV11-2 to TRBJ1-2; 9 nucleotides agree with TRBD1. Germline CDR1 SGHAT, CDR2 FQNNGV. This CDR3 spans 13 amino acids. V lost 4 bases and J lost 8; bases outside the gene matches: 5. DNA of the CDR3: TGTGCCAGCAGCTCGGACAGGGGCGGAGGCTACACCTTC. Translation gives CASSSDRGGGYTF.

The chain employs TRBV11-2 and TRBJ2-7, with 8 bases that match TRBD2. The CDR3 runs to 13 residues. V trimming: 5 bases; J trimming: 4 bases; junction bases outside the gene matches: 4. Looked up from germline, CDR1 is SGHAT and CDR2 is FQNNGV. The CDR3 reads CASSPSGSYEQYF. For the CDR3, the DNA is TGTGCCAGCAGCCCGAGCGGGAGTTACGAGCAGTACTTC.

This CDR3 is CASRLGLTGGVSNEQFF. DNA of the CDR3: TGTGCAAGTCGCTTAGGTCTTACGGGGGGGGTCTCTAATGAGCAGTTCTTC. V and J are TRBV12-2 and TRBJ2-1; the D call in the table, TRBD2, was not verified against the DNA. TRBV12-2 has pseudogene status. CDR3 length: 17 residues.

This sequence joins TRBV7-9 and TRBJ2-5; D may be TRBD2 (6 bases). CDR3 length: 14 amino acids. V lost 5 bases, J lost 2 bases, and 12 bases lay in between. Germline CDR1 and CDR2: SEHNR and FQNEAQ (reference sequence). CDR3 bases: TGTGCCAGCAGCCCCTGGAGGGCTCAAGAGACCCAGTACTTC. Protein product: CASSPWRAQETQYF.

The chain employs TRBV30 and TRBJ2-7, with a tentative D call TRBD1 (7 bases). Trimming stripped 0 bases from V and 12 bases from J, with 21 bases between. This CDR3 spans 14 amino acids. CDR1 and CDR2 from the germline V gene are GTSNPN and SVGIG (reference sequence). CDR3 bases: TGTGCCTGGAGTGTACCCAGGGGGGCGCAGAAGATGTACTTC. Protein product: CAWSVPRGAQKMYF.

CDR3 sequence (DNA): TGCGCCAGCAGCGAGACAGGGGGCCCTAATCAGCCCCAGCATTTT. Translated, it gives CASSETGGPNQPQHF. The chain carries TRBV5-1 and TRBJ1-5, with 10 positions matching TRBD1. CDR1 and CDR2 from the germline V gene are SGHRS and YFSETQ. Trimming took 4 bases from V and 4 from J; bases not matched to a gene: 5. The CDR3 is 15 amino acids.

This clone was found a few times. J is TRBJ2-7 and V is TRBV7-9, with D perhaps matching TRBD2 (7 bases). The CDR3 covers 13 residues. Trimming stripped 5 bases from V and 2 bases from J, with 10 bases between. Germline CDR1 reads SEHNR; CDR2 reads FQNEAQ (reference sequence). The CDR3 DNA sequence: TGTGCCAGCAGCGGGGGGGCAACCTACGAGCAGTACTTC. Amino acids: CASSGGATYEQYF.